Listed below are T cell receptor beta chains from one sample, sequenced in a study of blood T cell repertoires in COVID-19. The method was immunoSEQ multiplex PCR; TCRdb's version includes in-frame clones alone and lacks a portion of them. The repertoire holds 180,000 or so clones, with over 70% as singletons. Sequenced material: PBMCs or T cells enriched from blood (not recorded which). The receptors shown here come from a man in his 60s who had been exposed to COVID-19. Each CDR3 is given with its conserved first and last residue.

j_call	v_call	cdr3_aa
TRBJ2-7	TRBV7-8	CASSLGSRAYEQYF
TRBJ2-3	TRBV6-2/TRBV6-3	CASSYQRPSTDTQYF
TRBJ1-4	TRBV6-2/TRBV6-3	CASSRRGRELFF
TRBJ2-7	TRBV2	CASSGQKLSYEQYF
TRBJ2-2	TRBV24-1	CATSDLKRTGKNTGELFF
TRBJ1-1	TRBV30	CAWSVGGAFTEAFF
TRBJ1-1	TRBV27	CASRRQGRAEAFF
TRBJ2-1	TRBV11-3	CASSFPGLAGVNEQFF
TRBJ1-2	TRBV7-3	CASSLTSQGTSYGYTF
TRBJ1-4	TRBV5-1	CASSLEGTLNEKLFF
TRBJ2-1	TRBV7-9	CASSYRTGPSYNEQFF
TRBJ2-7	TRBV4-1	CASSQEGTGVGEQYF
TRBJ2-1	TRBV19	CASMRQREQFF
TRBJ2-1	TRBV2	CASSDRDRNNEQFF
TRBJ2-1	TRBV15	CATSTLLSEQFF
TRBJ2-7	TRBV6-2/TRBV6-3	CASSYSTTRGQYF
TRBJ1-1	TRBV9	CASSTPPGGEAFF
TRBJ2-7	TRBV19	CASSIRTGAREQYF
TRBJ1-5	TRBV30	CAWRDYRAEQPQHF
TRBJ2-7	TRBV5-6	CASSLRTEPSYEQYF
TRBJ1-1	TRBV5-6	CASILLQANTEAFF
TRBJ1-4	TRBV7-9	CASSLGTVPHEKLFF